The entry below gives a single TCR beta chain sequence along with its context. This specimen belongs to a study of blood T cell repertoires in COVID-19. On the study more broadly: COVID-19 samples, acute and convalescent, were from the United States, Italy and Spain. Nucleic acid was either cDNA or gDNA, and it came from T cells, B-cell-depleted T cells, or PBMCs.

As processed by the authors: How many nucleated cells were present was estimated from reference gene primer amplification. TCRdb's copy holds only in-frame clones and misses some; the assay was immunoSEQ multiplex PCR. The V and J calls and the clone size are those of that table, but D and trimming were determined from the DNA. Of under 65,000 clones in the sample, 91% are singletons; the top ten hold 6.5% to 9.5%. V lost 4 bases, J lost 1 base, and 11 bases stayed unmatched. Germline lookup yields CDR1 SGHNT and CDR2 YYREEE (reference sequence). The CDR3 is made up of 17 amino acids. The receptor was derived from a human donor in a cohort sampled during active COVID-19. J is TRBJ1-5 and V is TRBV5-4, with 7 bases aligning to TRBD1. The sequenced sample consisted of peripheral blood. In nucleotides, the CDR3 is TGTGCCAGCAGCCTCATGGGGGCAGGGGGAAGCAATCAGCCCCAGCATTTT. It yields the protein CASSLMGAGGSNQPQHF. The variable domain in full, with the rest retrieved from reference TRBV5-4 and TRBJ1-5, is ETGVTQSPTHLIKTRGQQVTLRCSSQSGHNTVSWYQQALGQGPQFIFQYYREEENGRGNFPPRFSGLQFPNYSSELNVNALELDDSALYLCASSLMGAGGSNQPQHFGDGTRLSIL.